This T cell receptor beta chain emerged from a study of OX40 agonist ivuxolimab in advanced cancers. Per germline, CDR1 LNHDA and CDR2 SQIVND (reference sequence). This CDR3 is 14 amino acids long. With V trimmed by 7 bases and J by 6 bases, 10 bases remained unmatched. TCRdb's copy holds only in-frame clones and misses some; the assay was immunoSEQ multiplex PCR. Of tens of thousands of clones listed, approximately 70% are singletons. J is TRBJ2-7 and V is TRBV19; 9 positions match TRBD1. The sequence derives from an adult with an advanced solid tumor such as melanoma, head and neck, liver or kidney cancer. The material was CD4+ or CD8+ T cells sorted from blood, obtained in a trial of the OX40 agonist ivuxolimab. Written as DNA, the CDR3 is TGTGCCAGTACCCCGGGACAGGGCTGGTCCGAGCAGTACTTC. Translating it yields CASTPGQGWSEQYF.